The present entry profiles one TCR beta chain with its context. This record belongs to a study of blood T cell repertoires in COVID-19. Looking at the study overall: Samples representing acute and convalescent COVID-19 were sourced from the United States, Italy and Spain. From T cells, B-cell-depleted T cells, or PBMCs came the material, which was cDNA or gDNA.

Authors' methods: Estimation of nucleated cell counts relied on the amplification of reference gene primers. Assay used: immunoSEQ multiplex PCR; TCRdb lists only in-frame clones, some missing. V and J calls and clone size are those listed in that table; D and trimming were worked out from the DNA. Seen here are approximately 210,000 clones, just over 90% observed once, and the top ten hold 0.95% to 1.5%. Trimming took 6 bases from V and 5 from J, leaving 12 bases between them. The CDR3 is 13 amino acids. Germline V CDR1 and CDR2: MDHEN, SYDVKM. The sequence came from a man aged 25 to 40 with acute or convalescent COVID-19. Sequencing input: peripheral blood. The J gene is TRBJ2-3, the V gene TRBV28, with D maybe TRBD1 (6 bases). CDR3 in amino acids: CASRQTGRDTQYF. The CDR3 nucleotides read TGTGCCAGCAGGCAAACAGGGAGAGATACGCAGTATTTT.